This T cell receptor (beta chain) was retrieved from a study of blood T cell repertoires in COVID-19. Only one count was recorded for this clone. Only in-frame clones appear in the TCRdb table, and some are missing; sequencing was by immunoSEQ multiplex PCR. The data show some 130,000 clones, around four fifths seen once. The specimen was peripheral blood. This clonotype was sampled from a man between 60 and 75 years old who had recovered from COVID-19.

CDR3 sequence (DNA): TGTGCCAGCAGCCAAGATCCAAAGAGAGGCTACACCTTC. Protein product: CASSQDPKRGYTF. The chain has TRBV3-1 (or the pseudogene TRBV3-2) and TRBJ1-2; no reliable D call. V was trimmed by 0 bases and J by 8 bases, leaving 10 bases between them. This CDR3 spans 13 amino acids. CDR1 LGHDT and CDR2 YNNKEL come from the germline V gene (reference sequence).